This entry is about one TCR beta chain. No cognate antigen has been identified for it. No base quality values were provided; no much bigger clone lies one nucleotide off. The data stem from a study of a mutant IDH1 vaccine in newly diagnosed glioma (dated by TCRdb to the early 2020s). Describing the broader study: Vaccination began 4-6 weeks after radiotherapy alone, or alongside temozolomide cycles in the chemotherapy-containing groups. Of the roughly 30 treated patients, 62.5% were male and 37.5% were female, and a mean age of 40.4 years was recorded. Prior to enrollment, patients had been given standard therapy consisting of radiotherapy alone, temozolomide alone, or radiochemotherapy with temozolomide, with the combination given to most patients. Visit V12 was the week-35 safety follow-up and visit V13 was the week-47 end of study. Six visits were used for peripheral blood collection: V03 (baseline), V05, V07, V10, V12 and V13. For exploratory analyses, 25 to 30 treated patients had longitudinal TCRB deep sequencing done wherever samples were available.

To prepare the library, the immunoSEQ multiplex PCR assay was applied. Rearranged TCR beta chain sequences were amplified using the hsTCRB Kit according to the manufacturer's protocol. An Illumina MiSeq was used to sequence the TCRB libraries. The study's processing was this. Demultiplexing, trimming and gene mapping were performed with the kit vendor's proprietary platform. The table was pulled from immuneACCESS by TCRdb, which kept in-frame rearrangements only. Such tables lose some clones; where checked, under half of the loss comes from unresolved V genes, and the rest has no known cause. The V and J calls and clone size come from that table; D and trimming were worked out from the DNA. The table for this sample lists fewer than 85,000 clones; over 75% of them were counted only once. 5% to 6.5% of the sample belongs to the ten largest clones. Points the paper makes about the study in general: According to the authors, sample limitations meant that analyses of patient blood samples could not be reproduced. Changes in the top peripheral T cell clonotypes picked up by TCRB sequencing did not appear to be linked to pseudoprogression. PBMC samples for TCRB deep sequencing were selected based on availability. Across multiple MHC alleles, vaccine-induced immune responses were seen in about 93% of patients.

Reading the label with the study, this specimen's time point is: week 47, end of study. Each vaccine dose, consisting of 300 ug of a 20-mer mutant IDH1 peptide in Montanide, was administered subcutaneously with topical imiquimod. Across visits V03 through V10, patients got a total of eight vaccinations, given in weeks 1, 3, 5, 7, 11, 15, 19 and 23. The donors had newly diagnosed IDH1-mutant astrocytomas of WHO grade 3 or 4 that showed loss of nuclear ATRX. The samples were drawn from NOA16, a multicentre, single-arm, open-label phase I trial in Germany that tested a mutant IDH1 peptide vaccine in humans for the first time. Genomic DNA for TCRB sequencing was extracted from EDTA blood using the DNeasy Blood and Tissue Kit. The CDR3, from cysteine to phenylalanine, totals 14 residues. Solely the CDR3 DNA is kept, with 42 bases framed from the first base. The junction carries 12 bases between V and J, which are trimmed by 0 bases and 7 bases respectively. The germline V gene encodes CDR1 LNHNV and CDR2 YYDKDF (reference sequence).

Sequencing used PBMCs, obtained from a glioma patient whose treatment included an IDH1 peptide vaccine. Recombination linked TRBV15 to TRBJ1-2, with the D gene uncertain. The sequence was obtained from a man aged 40-49 years with glioma. The bases read TGTGCCACCAGCAGAGAAAGTTGGGGAAGTGGCTACACCTTC. It encodes CATSRESWGSGYTF.